The 18 T cell receptor beta chains reported below all come from one sample, sequenced in a study of T cells expressing NK-cell markers. TCRdb processed the 5' RACE reads again and assigns one entry to each CDR3 protein, with no DNA. The table for this sample gives 440,000 or so distinct CDR3 sequences. Input material: blood T cells: a sorted CD56 or NKG2C T cell subset, CD4+ or CD8+ T cells, or bulk PBMC T cells (not recorded which). The source is a woman between 18 and 69 years old in good health.

The genes are TRBV28 and TRBJ1-2; checking the TCRdb D call of TRBD1 is not possible without DNA. CDR1 is MDHEN and CDR2 is SYDVKM in the germline V gene. The length of the CDR3 is 13 residues. CDR3 loop: CASSLPGSYGYTF.

This sequence joins TRBV7-9 and TRBJ1-1; TCRdb's assignment of TRBD1 cannot be checked, as there is no DNA. There are 17 residues in the CDR3. The V gene's germline CDR1 is SEHNR and CDR2 FQNEAQ (reference sequence). The CDR3 is CASSSPLARNMNTEAFF.

The chain joins TRBV6-5 to TRBJ1-6; TCRdb indicates TRBD1, and absent DNA this call remains unverified. The CDR3 runs to 14 residues. Germline V gene data show CDR1 as MNHEY and CDR2 as SVGAGI. The CDR3 loop is CASSYGGGGSPLHF.

The rearrangement links TRBV6-1 to TRBJ2-6; TCRdb's D call, TRBD2, is unchecked because there is no DNA. The CDR3 is 15 residues long. Germline V gene lookup returns CDR1 MNHNS and CDR2 SASEGT. CDR3 region: CASRSPGSGANVLTF.

V usage is TRBV4-3 and J usage is TRBJ1-4; the TCRdb D gene call, TRBD1, has no DNA to confirm it. CDR3 length equals 13 residues. Germline loops: CDR1 LGHNA, CDR2 YSLEER. CDR3 loop: CASSRRGNEKLFF.

This rearrangement joins TRBV15 to TRBJ2-5; lacking DNA, the TRBD1 call made by TCRdb goes unchecked. This CDR3 is 15 amino acids long. CDR1 is LNHNV, CDR2 YYDKDF, per germline (reference sequence). The CDR3 spells CATSSDRDSQETQYF.

CDR3 sequence reads: CASSTTSGNNEQFF. The chain couples TRBV5-4 to TRBJ2-1; TCRdb calls TRBD2, which cannot be checked without DNA. The V gene's germline CDR1 is SGHNT and CDR2 YYREEE (reference sequence). CDR3 size: 14 residues. The full variable domain, completed using reference TRBV5-4 and TRBJ2-1, is ETGVTQSPTHLIKTRGQQVTLRCSSQSGHNTVSWYQQALGQGPQFIFQYYREEENGRGNFPPRFSGLQFPNYSSELNVNALELDDSALYLCASSTTSGNNEQFFGPGTRLTVL.

The rearrangement links TRBV20-1 to TRBJ2-3; without DNA, the TCRdb call of TRBD2 cannot be checked. The CDR3 consists of 18 residues. CDR1 and CDR2 (germline): DFQATT, SNEGSKA (reference sequence). The CDR3 protein is CSASRSQLSGSGTDTQYF.

This chain links TRBV7-2 with TRBJ2-7; checking the TCRdb D call of TRBD2 is not possible without DNA. The germline V gene has CDR1 SGHTA and CDR2 FQGNSA. The CDR3 is made up of 15 amino acids. CDR3 protein: CASSSTSGKSYEQYF.

The chain joins TRBV6-1 to TRBJ1-2. CDR3 size: 13 residues. Germline assignment: CDR1 MNHNS and CDR2 SASEGT. CDR3 region: CASSQQPNYGYTF.

J is TRBJ1-1 and V is TRBV6-1; TCRdb's D call of TRBD1 is untestable without DNA. Germline V gene lookup returns CDR1 MNHNS and CDR2 SASEGT. The CDR3 loop spans 16 amino acids. Here the CDR3 reads CASMAWGGSGNTEAFF.

The chain uses TRBV5-1 and TRBJ2-3; TCRdb proposes TRBD2, but this gene call is untestable without DNA. The CDR3 covers 17 residues. Germline V gene sequence: CDR1 SGHRS, CDR2 YFSETQ. The CDR3 sequence: CASSYFEGRTRGDTQYF.

This chain uses TRBV12-3 or TRBV12-4 with TRBJ2-7; TCRdb names TRBD2, which stays unverified in the absence of DNA. This CDR3 is 15 amino acids long. Here the CDR3 reads CASSLAGGQSYEQYF.

The chain recombines TRBV7-2 with TRBJ2-7; there is no DNA to check the TCRdb D call of TRBD2. The CDR3 totals 16 residues. Per germline, CDR1 SGHTA and CDR2 FQGNSA. The CDR3 protein is CASSYYGLMSSYEQYF.

V and J are TRBV7-3 and TRBJ2-2; TCRdb outputs TRBD1, but without DNA this stays unchecked. The CDR3 extends over 16 amino acids. CDR1 SGHTA and CDR2 FQGTGA come from the germline V gene. The CDR3 here is CASSAGAGLNTGELFF.

The V and J genes are TRBV5-1 and TRBJ1-2; checking the TCRdb D call of TRBD1 is not possible without DNA. Germline values: CDR1 SGHRS, CDR2 YFSETQ. The CDR3 spans 17 residues. The CDR3 sequence: CASSPGGGQTQLWGYTF.

The chain couples TRBV5-1 to TRBJ2-2; TCRdb designates TRBD2, a call that cannot be tested without DNA. The CDR3 length is 15 residues. Germline CDR1 is SGHRS and CDR2 is YFSETQ. This chain's CDR3 is CASSLAGVNTGELFF.

The chain joins TRBV9 to TRBJ2-1; the D call from TCRdb, TRBD2, cannot be confirmed without DNA. Germline CDR1 SGDLS, CDR2 YYNGEE. This CDR3 is 16 amino acids long. The CDR3 loop is CASSVELAGAYNEQFF.